Listed below are T cell receptor beta chains from one sample, sequenced in a study of OX40 agonist ivuxolimab in advanced cancers. The table came from immunoSEQ multiplex PCR; TCRdb's copy has only in-frame clones and leaves some out. Of fewer than 65,000 clones listed, 60% to 85% are singletons. The material was CD4+ or CD8+ T cells sorted from blood, obtained in a trial of the OX40 agonist ivuxolimab. These TCRs come from an adult with an advanced solid tumor such as melanoma, head and neck, liver or kidney cancer. CDR3s include the opening cysteine and the closing phenylalanine or tryptophan. The D gene is left open where the match is weak. Some rows mark clone size as missing; the rest say once, few, many or name a class of expanded clone.

j_gene: TRBJ2-7
d_gene: TRBD2
v_gene: TRBV6-1
abundance: NA
CDR3aa: CASSVRAGVYEQYF
CDR3nt: TGTGCCAGCAGTGTTCGAGCGGGGGTGTATGAGCAGTACTTC

j_gene: TRBJ2-1
d_gene: TRBD2
v_gene: TRBV7-2
abundance: few
CDR3aa: CATGLAGGQAEQFF
CDR3nt: TGTGCCACGGGATTAGCGGGAGGGCAGGCTGAGCAGTTCTTC

j_gene: TRBJ1-2
d_gene: TRBD1
v_gene: TRBV27
abundance: NA
CDR3aa: CASRGQGANGYTF
CDR3nt: TGTGCCAGCAGGGGACAGGGGGCGAATGGCTACACCTTC

j_gene: TRBJ1-2
d_gene: NA
v_gene: TRBV27
abundance: NA
CDR3aa: CASSSGGRGYTF
CDR3nt: TGTGCCAGCAGTTCTGGGGGACGAGGCTACACCTTC

j_gene: TRBJ2-7
d_gene: NA
v_gene: TRBV10-3
abundance: few
CDR3aa: CAISEGGLYEQYF
CDR3nt: TGTGCCATCAGTGAGGGGGGGCTCTACGAGCAGTACTTC

j_gene: TRBJ2-7
d_gene: TRBD2
v_gene: TRBV5-1
abundance: NA
CDR3aa: CASSKTSGGYEQYF
CDR3nt: TGCGCCAGCAGCAAGACTAGCGGGGGTTACGAGCAGTACTTC

j_gene: TRBJ1-5
d_gene: NA
v_gene: TRBV7-6
abundance: NA
CDR3aa: CASSPGGGNQPQHF
CDR3nt: TGTGCCAGCAGCCCCGGGGGGGGCAACCAGCCCCAGCATTTT

j_gene: TRBJ1-2
d_gene: NA
v_gene: TRBV19
abundance: once
CDR3aa: CASSIRETNYGYTF
CDR3nt: TGTGCCAGTAGTATAAGGGAAACTAACTATGGCTACACCTTC

j_gene: TRBJ2-1
d_gene: NA
v_gene: TRBV2
abundance: NA
CDR3aa: CASSERGSDLYNEQFF
CDR3nt: TGTGCCAGCAGTGAAAGAGGTAGCGACCTCTACAATGAGCAGTTCTTC

j_gene: TRBJ1-6
d_gene: TRBD1
v_gene: TRBV30
abundance: NA
CDR3aa: CACSGTETFSSYNSPLHF
CDR3nt: TGTGCCTGTTCCGGGACAGAGACCTTTAGCTCCTATAATTCACCCCTCCACTTT

j_gene: TRBJ2-3
d_gene: TRBD1
v_gene: TRBV5-8
abundance: NA
CDR3aa: CASSFGQGSSTDTQYF
CDR3nt: TGTGCCAGCAGCTTCGGACAGGGTTCTAGCACAGATACGCAGTATTTT

j_gene: TRBJ2-4
d_gene: NA
v_gene: TRBV7-9
abundance: few
CDR3aa: CASSPRTRPDIRYF
CDR3nt: TGTGCCAGCAGCCCCCGGACCAGACCGGACATTCGGTACTTC

j_gene: TRBJ2-7
d_gene: TRBD2
v_gene: TRBV5-4
abundance: NA
CDR3aa: CASRDGGGRNDEQYF
CDR3nt: TGTGCCAGCAGGGATGGCGGCGGGAGAAATGACGAGCAGTACTTC

j_gene: TRBJ2-7
d_gene: NA
v_gene: TRBV9
abundance: NA
CDR3aa: CASNPGSSSYEQYF
CDR3nt: TGTGCCAGCAACCCGGGGTCAAGCTCCTACGAGCAGTACTTC

j_gene: TRBJ2-7
d_gene: TRBD1
v_gene: TRBV10-3
abundance: NA
CDR3aa: CAISYAGTGDEQYF
CDR3nt: TGTGCCATCAGTTATGCCGGGACAGGGGACGAGCAGTACTTC

j_gene: TRBJ2-3
d_gene: NA
v_gene: TRBV2
abundance: NA
CDR3aa: CASSSVVPLEGYTQYF
CDR3nt: TGTGCCAGCAGTAGCGTCGTTCCTCTGGAGGGATATACGCAGTATTTT

j_gene: TRBJ1-2
d_gene: NA
v_gene: TRBV28
abundance: many
CDR3aa: CASSPRAGLYGYTF
CDR3nt: TGTGCCAGCAGCCCTAGGGCAGGGCTCTATGGCTACACCTTC

j_gene: TRBJ2-5
d_gene: NA
v_gene: TRBV9
abundance: NA
CDR3aa: CAGRETQYF
CDR3nt: TGTGCCGGCCGGGAGACCCAGTACTTC

j_gene: TRBJ2-3
d_gene: NA
v_gene: TRBV6-6
abundance: NA
CDR3aa: CASSYMGEGTDTQYF
CDR3nt: TGTGCCAGCAGTTACATGGGGGAGGGCACAGATACGCAGTATTTT

j_gene: TRBJ2-5
d_gene: TRBD2
v_gene: TRBV6-1
abundance: NA
CDR3aa: CASSERGSGRAQETQYF
CDR3nt: TGTGCCAGCAGTGAACGGGGCAGCGGGAGGGCCCAAGAGACCCAGTACTTC

j_gene: TRBJ2-6
d_gene: TRBD1
v_gene: TRBV7-9
abundance: NA
CDR3aa: CASSPTGAGANVLTF
CDR3nt: TGTGCCAGCAGCCCCACAGGGGCTGGGGCCAACGTCCTGACTTTC

j_gene: TRBJ1-1
d_gene: TRBD1
v_gene: TRBV2
abundance: NA
CDR3aa: CASSGQGMNTEAFF
CDR3nt: TGTGCCAGCAGTGGACAGGGGATGAACACTGAAGCTTTCTTT